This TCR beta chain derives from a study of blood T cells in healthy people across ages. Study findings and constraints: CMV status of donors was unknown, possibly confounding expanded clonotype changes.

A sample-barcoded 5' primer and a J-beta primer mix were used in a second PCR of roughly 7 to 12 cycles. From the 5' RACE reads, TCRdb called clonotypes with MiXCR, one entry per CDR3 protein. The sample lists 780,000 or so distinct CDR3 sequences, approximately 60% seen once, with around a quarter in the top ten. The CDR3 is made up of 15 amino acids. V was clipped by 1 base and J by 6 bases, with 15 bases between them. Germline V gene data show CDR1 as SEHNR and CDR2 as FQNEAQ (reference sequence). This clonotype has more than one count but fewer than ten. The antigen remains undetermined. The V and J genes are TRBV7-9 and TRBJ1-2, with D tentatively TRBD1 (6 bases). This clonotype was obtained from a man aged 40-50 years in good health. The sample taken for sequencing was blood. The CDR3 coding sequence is TGTGCCAGCAGCTTAGTCCGGAACAAGGGGGATGGCTACACCTTC. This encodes CASSLVRNKGDGYTF.